What follows are 6 T cell receptor beta chains derived from one specimen sequenced in a study of spatial heterogeneity in lung cancer. The time point here: sample taken at primary tumor resection. One entry per CDR3 protein, called by TCRdb with MiXCR from the 5' RACE reads. In the table there are 75,000 or so distinct CDR3 sequences, approximately 8.1% of which are singletons. The source material was PBMCs, sampled at surgery. Receptors were obtained from a male donor with early-stage non-small cell lung cancer.

This clonotype was seen many times. The chain links TRBV20-1 to TRBJ2-1; 10 bases agree with TRBD2. The germline CDR1 and CDR2 sequences are DFQATT and SNEGSKA (reference sequence). This CDR3 has 14 amino acids. V was clipped by 3 bases and J by 6 bases; unmatched bases: 5. The CDR3 DNA is TGCAGTGCTAGGTCTAGCGGGAGTTTCAATGAGCAGTTCTTC. It encodes CSARSSGSFNEQFF.

In this sample, this clonotype turned up a few times. The CDR3 region is CASGDLSTDTQYF. CDR3 DNA sequence: TGTGCCAGCGGGGACCTAAGCACAGATACGCAGTATTTT. The genes are TRBV12-3 or TRBV12-4 and TRBJ2-3; D could derive from TRBD1 or TRBD2 (5 bases each). The CDR3 sequence is 13 residues long. Between the trimmed V and J ends, which lost 8 bases and 0 bases, there was a span of 9 bases.

This clonotype was recorded at least ten times. In nucleotides, the CDR3 is TGTGCCATCAGTGCCGCGGGAGGGCCAGGAGATACGCAGTATTTT. This codes for CAISAAGGPGDTQYF. V is TRBV10-3 and J is TRBJ2-3, with 9 positions matching TRBD2. The germline V gene encodes CDR1 ENHRY and CDR2 SYGVKD. Trimming at V came to 4 bases and at J to 5 bases, leaving 7 bases not matched to a gene. The CDR3 is 15 residues long.

The chain joins TRBV6-5 to TRBJ2-2; D may be TRBD1 (6 bases). This CDR3 comprises 15 residues. V was shortened by 0 bases and J by 6 bases, with 11 bases between the two germline ends. Germline CDR1 is MNHEY and CDR2 is SVGAGI. CDR3 sequence: CASSYSTGGAGELFF. Written as DNA, the CDR3 is TGTGCCAGCAGTTACTCGACAGGTGGGGCCGGGGAGCTGTTTTTT.

This clonotype was counted between two and nine times. The chain links TRBV5-1 to TRBJ1-6; D call uncertain. This CDR3 has 15 residues. The V gene's germline CDR1 is SGHRS and CDR2 YFSETQ. The V end lost 0 bases, the J end lost 7 bases, and 11 bases lay between the germline ends. Here the CDR3 DNA reads TGCGCCAGCAGCTTGGAAATGGTGGGGAATTCACCCCTCCACTTT. This translates into CASSLEMVGNSPLHF.

This clonotype appeared many times. The chain has TRBV24-1 and TRBJ2-7; TRBD2 might be the D (5 bases). The CDR3 length is 12 residues. The V and J ends lost 3 bases and 6 bases respectively, with 8 bases between them. CDR1 KGHDR and CDR2 SFDVKD come from the germline V gene. In nucleotides, the CDR3 is TGTGCCACCAGTGATCTGGCGGGCGAGCAGTACTTC. It is translated as CATSDLAGEQYF.